The sequence of this TCR beta chain was determined in a study of neoadjuvant anti-PD-1 for oral cavity cancer. Looking at the study overall: Patients without progression received a fourth nivolumab dose around day 43, then surgical resection on days 50-56.

Study-level points and caveats: Each response group had just a few patients in TCR analyses.

CDR1 is LNHDA and CDR2 is SQIVND in the germline V gene (reference sequence). V lost 8 bases, J lost 5 bases, and 19 bases lay in between. CDR3 length: 14 residues. Using immunoSEQ multiplex PCR, the repertoire was profiled, and TCRdb retains in-frame clones only, with some absent. Here the sample spans tens of thousands of clones, about 83% being singletons. This clone appeared a single time. The antigen is undetermined. Blood cells were analyzed directly, without culture or expansion. The specimen was PBMCs, collected before nivolumab (anti-PD-1) treatment. This sequence joins TRBV19 and TRBJ2-7; possibly TRBD1 or TRBD2 for D (5 bases each). This sequence was found in a person aged 35-79 years with oral cavity squamous cell carcinoma. This CDR3 is CASSPSAGRDEQYF. As DNA, the CDR3 is TGTGCCAGTTCCCCCTCGGCAGGGCGGGACGAGCAGTACTTC.